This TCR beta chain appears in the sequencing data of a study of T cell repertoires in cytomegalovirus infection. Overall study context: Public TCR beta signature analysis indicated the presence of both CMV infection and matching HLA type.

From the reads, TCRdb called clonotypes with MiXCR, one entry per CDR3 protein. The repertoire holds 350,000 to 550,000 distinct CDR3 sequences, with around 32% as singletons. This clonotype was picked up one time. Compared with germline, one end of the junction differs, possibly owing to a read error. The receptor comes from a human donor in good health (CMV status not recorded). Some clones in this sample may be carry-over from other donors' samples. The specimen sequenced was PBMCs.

CDR3 sequence: CDSTMSPTEYQPPHF. The CDR3 nucleotides read TGTGACAGTACCATGAGCCCCACAGAGTACCAGCCCCCGCATTTT. V gene TRBV19 combines with J gene TRBJ1-5; D gene uncertain. This CDR3 is built from 15 residues. The germline CDR1 and CDR2 sequences are LNHDA and SQIVND (reference sequence).